One sample yielded the 17 T cell receptor beta chains listed below, sequenced in a study of identifying expanded T cells in peripheral blood. Clones were read by immunoSEQ multiplex PCR, and TCRdb kept only the in-frame ones, dropping some. This table holds 100,000 or so clones, 87% found once. Sequences were obtained from blood. Receptor source: a person between 18 and 75 years old in good health.

The chain uses TRBV9 and TRBJ2-3; 7 nucleotides match TRBD2. Germline values: CDR1 SGDLS, CDR2 YYNGEE. J gave up 3 bases and V 0 bases, and 7 bases lay outside the gene matches. The CDR3 consists of 16 residues. CDR3 in amino acids: CASSVAGWGGTDTQYF. As DNA, the CDR3 is TGTGCCAGCAGCGTAGCCGGCTGGGGGGGAACAGATACGCAGTATTTT.

The chain employs TRBV5-6 and TRBJ1-6, with 9 bases fitting TRBD1. The CDR3 contains 14 residues. V shed 2 bases and J 10 bases; nucleotides not matched to a gene: 4. Germline V gene sequence: CDR1 SGHDT, CDR2 YYEEEE. The CDR3 DNA follows: TGTGCCAGCAGCTTTGACAGGGGGTCGTCACCCCTCCACTTT. Its translation: CASSFDRGSSPLHF.

This clone was seen only a few times. The chain combines TRBV4-2 with TRBJ2-2, with TRBD1 matching over 10 bases. CDR1 is LGHNA, CDR2 YNFKEQ, per germline. The CDR3 length is 17 residues. V shed 3 bases and J 4 bases; nucleotides not matched to a gene: 8. CDR3 region: CASSHPTGGTGTGELFF. In DNA, the CDR3 is TGTGCCAGCAGCCACCCGACAGGGGGCACAGGCACCGGGGAGCTGTTTTTT.

This clone appeared a single time. The chain links TRBV19 to TRBJ1-5, with a tentative D call TRBD1 (5 bases). V lost 7 bases and J lost 6, with 16 bases in between. Germline V gives CDR1 LNHDA, CDR2 SQIVND (reference sequence). The CDR3 loop spans 14 amino acids. Here the CDR3 reads CASIEGPRGQPQHF. CDR3 coding DNA: TGTGCCAGTATAGAGGGACCTAGAGGTCAGCCCCAGCATTTT.

The V and J genes are TRBV7-9 and TRBJ2-7; 11 nucleotides line up with TRBD2. Trimming took 5 bases from V and 2 from J; bases not matched to a gene: 14. The CDR3 totals 18 residues. From germline, CDR1 is SEHNR and CDR2 FQNEAQ (reference sequence). CDR3 sequence reads: CASSTPSSSGGPAYEQYF. The CDR3 DNA reads TGTGCCAGCAGCACTCCGTCCTCTAGCGGGGGGCCTGCCTACGAGCAGTACTTC. The variable domain in full, completed from reference TRBV7-9 and TRBJ2-7, reads DTGVSQNPRHKITKRGQNVTFRCDPISEHNRLYWYRQTLGQGPEFLTYFQNEAQLEKSRLLSDRFSAERPKGSFSTLEIQRTEQGDSAMYLCASSTPSSSGGPAYEQYFGPGTRLTVT.

The CDR3 is CASSENAGSQPQHF. In DNA, the CDR3 is TGTGCCAGCAGTGAAAATGCAGGGTCCCAGCCCCAGCATTTT. The gene calls are TRBV2 and TRBJ1-5, with D possibly TRBD1 on 5 matching bases. CDR3 length equals 14 residues. V was trimmed by 2 bases and J by 7 bases, leaving 12 bases between them. Germline V CDR1 and CDR2: SNHLY, FYNNEI.

The chain recombines TRBV7-9 with TRBJ1-1; weak D call: TRBD1 (6 bases). The CDR3 covers 13 residues. Trimming shortened V by 2 bases and J by 11 bases, and 15 bases separated the two germline ends. Per germline, CDR1 SEHNR and CDR2 FQNEAQ (reference sequence). CDR3: CASSLMGGAFAFF. DNA for the CDR3: TGTGCCAGCAGCTTAATGGGGGGCGCGTTTGCTTTCTTT.

The chain uses TRBV30 and TRBJ2-7; D may match TRBD1 or TRBD2 (5 bases each). CDR1 is GTSNPN, CDR2 SVGIG, per germline (reference sequence). V lost 2 bases and J lost 2, with 7 bases in between. This CDR3 contains 12 residues. CDR3 in DNA: TGTGCCTGGAGTAAGGGACCCTACGAGCAGTACTTC. Protein sequence: CAWSKGPYEQYF.

The rearrangement uses TRBV5-4 and TRBJ2-7; D call uncertain. CDR3 length: 15 amino acids. The germline V and J ends were trimmed by 4 bases and 0 bases, with 14 bases remaining between them. Germline V gene sequence: CDR1 SGHNT, CDR2 YYREEE (reference sequence). The CDR3 here is CASSRVHQNSYEQYF. In DNA form, the CDR3 reads TGTGCCAGCAGCCGCGTTCATCAAAACTCCTACGAGCAGTACTTC.

CDR3 amino acids: CASSRRVGRAATNEKLFF. CDR3 DNA: TGTGCCAGCAGCCGAAGGGTGGGCCGGGCAGCAACTAATGAAAAACTGTTTTTT. The chain couples TRBV7-9 to TRBJ1-4; D not resolved. The CDR3 has 18 amino acids. Trimming took off 5 bases at V and 0 bases at J, with 19 bases between the two ends. Germline values: CDR1 SEHNR, CDR2 FQNEAQ (reference sequence). Variable domain in full (rest from reference TRBV7-9 and TRBJ1-4): DTGVSQNPRHKITKRGQNVTFRCDPISEHNRLYWYRQTLGQGPEFLTYFQNEAQLEKSRLLSDRFSAERPKGSFSTLEIQRTEQGDSAMYLCASSRRVGRAATNEKLFFGSGTQLSVL.

The rearrangement uses TRBV7-9 and TRBJ2-5; D may be TRBD1 or TRBD2 (5 bases each). The CDR3 covers 13 residues. CDR1 and CDR2 from the germline V gene are SEHNR and FQNEAQ (reference sequence). Trimming cost V 2 bases and J 8 bases, with 12 bases left between them. The CDR3 sequence is CASSLNGAETQYF. The CDR3 DNA is TGTGCCAGCAGCTTAAACGGGGCGGAAACCCAGTACTTC.

The chain combines TRBV28 with TRBJ2-2; D is perhaps TRBD1 or TRBD2 (6 bases each). V was pared by 6 bases and J by 4 bases, with 18 bases between. The CDR3 has 16 amino acids. In germline, CDR1 is MDHEN, CDR2 SYDVKM. CDR3 sequence reads: CASSKIRGVPTGELFF. The CDR3, as DNA: TGTGCCAGCAGCAAGATTAGGGGGGTCCCCACCGGGGAGCTGTTTTTT.

V gene TRBV15 combines with J gene TRBJ1-2; D unclear. The germline CDR1 and CDR2 sequences are LNHNV and YYDKDF (reference sequence). V shed 4 bases and J shed 3 bases, with 9 bases lying between them. This CDR3 spans 13 amino acids. The CDR3 nucleotides read TGTGCCACCAGCAAGGGCAGGCACTATGGCTACACCTTC. This encodes CATSKGRHYGYTF.

The V call is TRBV6-6, the J call TRBJ2-7; a weak D match, TRBD1 (5 bases). There are 12 residues in the CDR3. Trimming shortened V by 7 bases and J by 5 bases, and 12 bases separated the two germline ends. CDR1 is MNHNY, CDR2 SVGAGI, per germline (reference sequence). CDR3 bases: TGTGCCAGCACCTTATCAGGGAACGAGCAGTACTTC. It codes for CASTLSGNEQYF.

The rearrangement joins TRBV19 to TRBJ2-1, with 7 positions matching TRBD1. CDR3 length equals 13 residues. Germline lookup yields CDR1 LNHDA and CDR2 SQIVND (reference sequence). V shed 6 bases and J 10 bases; nucleotides not matched to a gene: 9. The CDR3, as DNA: TGTGCCAGTAGACCTACAGGGGCGCGAGAGCAGTTCTTC. This encodes CASRPTGAREQFF.

Here the CDR3 DNA reads TGTGCCAGCAGTTTAGAGGAAGGCACTGAAGCTTTCTTT. As protein: CASSLEEGTEAFF. This rearrangement joins TRBV27 to TRBJ1-1; D not certain. Germline CDR1 MNHEY, CDR2 SMNVEV (reference sequence). Trimming removed 2 bases from V and 4 bases from J, with 8 bases in between. The length of the CDR3 is 13 residues.

J is TRBJ2-3 and V is TRBV5-1; 8 nucleotides agree with TRBD1. Germline V lookup: CDR1 SGHRS, CDR2 YFSETQ. The CDR3 extends over 17 amino acids. The ends lost 4 bases at V and 7 bases at J; junction bases unmatched: 17. The CDR3 DNA sequence: TGCGCCAGCAGCACACCCGGGACAGGAACGGTTTGGAATACGCAGTATTTT. Translating it yields CASSTPGTGTVWNTQYF.